The 18 T cell receptor beta chains below come from one sample, sequenced in a study of blood T cell repertoires in COVID-19. TCRdb's copy holds only in-frame clones and misses some; the assay was immunoSEQ multiplex PCR. The table has roughly 360,000 clones, 88% seen once. The sequenced sample consisted of PBMCs or T cells enriched from blood (not recorded which). The receptors were gathered from a woman aged 25 to 39 with acute COVID-19.

The chain uses TRBV19 and TRBJ1-3; the match to TRBD1 covers 9 bases. Losses at the gene ends were 10 bases for V and 4 bases for J; bases not matched to a gene: 11. From germline, CDR1 is LNHDA and CDR2 SQIVND (reference sequence). CDR3 length: 15 residues. For the CDR3, the DNA is TGTGCCACCTCGTTCCCGGGACAGGGAGGAAACACCATATATTTT. Its protein product is CATSFPGQGGNTIYF.

V and J are TRBV9 and TRBJ2-2, with D unclear. The germline CDR1 and CDR2 sequences are SGDLS and YYNGEE. V gave up 0 bases and J gave up 7 bases, with 13 bases separating them. This CDR3 is built from 15 residues. The CDR3 is CASSVATVEYGELFF. In nucleotides, the CDR3 is TGTGCCAGCAGCGTAGCCACGGTGGAGTACGGGGAGCTGTTTTTT.

This clone has a handful of counts. Other DNA sequences in this specimen translate into the identical CDR3. The chain is built from TRBV9 and TRBJ2-7; the match to TRBD1 covers 7 bases. The CDR3 runs to 15 residues. V lost 0 bases and J lost 1; bases outside the gene matches: 4. Per the germline V gene, CDR1 is SGDLS and CDR2 is YYNGEE. Written as DNA, the CDR3 is TGTGCCAGCAGCGTAGGGGGACAGCATTCCTACGAGCAGTACTTC. This translates into CASSVGGQHSYEQYF.

The chain recombines TRBV28 with TRBJ2-3; 14 nucleotides match TRBD2. CDR1 is MDHEN, CDR2 SYDVKM, per germline. J was trimmed by 4 bases and V by 3 bases; bases with no gene match: 3. The CDR3 totals 16 residues. The DNA for the CDR3 is TGTGCCAGCAGTTTTAAGACTAGCGGGGGGGCAGATACGCAGTATTTT. It translates to CASSFKTSGGADTQYF.

V and J are TRBV6-5 and TRBJ2-1, with 9 positions matching TRBD2. The CDR3 loop spans 16 amino acids. Germline V gene data show CDR1 as MNHEY and CDR2 as SVGAGI. J gave up 7 bases and V 0 bases, and 7 bases lay outside the gene matches. The CDR3, as DNA: TGTGCCAGCAGTTACTCGGGCAGCGGGGGGAAGAATGAGCAGTTCTTC. Its protein is CASSYSGSGGKNEQFF.

The V call is TRBV5-6, the J call TRBJ1-2; 12 bases align to TRBD1. Looked up from germline, CDR1 is SGHDT and CDR2 is YYEEEE. Trimming took 5 bases from V and 8 from J; bases not matched to a gene: 13. There are 16 residues in the CDR3. CDR3 in DNA: TGTGCCAGCAGGGCCGGGACAGGGGGCGTTGTGTGGGGCTACACCTTC. Its protein product is CASRAGTGGVVWGYTF.

V gene TRBV2 combines with J gene TRBJ1-1; 9 nucleotides align to TRBD1. The CDR3 contains 11 residues. With 6 bases clipped from V and 12 bases from J, the junction kept 5 bases outside the gene matches. Germline V gene sequence: CDR1 SNHLY, CDR2 FYNNEI. DNA for the CDR3: TGTGCCAGCAGCCACGGACAGGGGCCTTTCTTT. Translation: CASSHGQGPFF.

The rearrangement uses TRBV30 and TRBJ1-6; D possibly corresponds to TRBD1 (5 bases). CDR1 and CDR2 (germline): GTSNPN, SVGIG (reference sequence). This CDR3 comprises 13 residues. CDR3 DNA sequence: TGTGCTACCGACGGGACTCCAAATTCACCCCTCCACTTT. Amino acid sequence: CATDGTPNSPLHF.

The genes are TRBV2 and TRBJ2-1; the D gene is possibly TRBD2 (6 bases). The CDR3 spans 14 residues. Germline CDR1 is SNHLY and CDR2 is FYNNEI. Deletions cut 4 bases from V and 6 bases from J, with 13 bases between. The CDR3 sequence is CASSGRLGSNEQFF. Written as DNA, the CDR3 is TGTGCCAGCAGTGGGCGACTAGGGAGCAATGAGCAGTTCTTC.

The chain uses TRBV20-1 and TRBJ1-3; D is unresolved. The V and J ends lost 3 bases and 0 bases respectively, with 12 bases between them. The CDR3 is made up of 15 amino acids. The germline gives CDR1 DFQATT, CDR2 SNEGSKA (reference sequence). CDR3 protein: CSASLRGPSGNTIYF. The CDR3 DNA sequence: TGCAGTGCTAGTCTTAGAGGGCCCTCTGGAAACACCATATATTTT.

The chain carries TRBV28 and TRBJ1-3; the match to TRBD1 covers 7 bases. Looked up from germline, CDR1 is MDHEN and CDR2 is SYDVKM. With 5 bases clipped from V and 0 bases from J, the junction kept 7 bases outside the gene matches. The CDR3 has 16 amino acids. CDR3: CASSERQGVSGNTIYF. The CDR3 region has the DNA TGTGCCAGCAGTGAAAGACAGGGAGTCTCTGGAAACACCATATATTTT.

The chain has TRBV7-2 and TRBJ1-4; no clear D gene. This CDR3 region has 14 residues. The V and J ends lost 4 bases and 5 bases respectively, with 11 bases between them. Germline CDR1 is SGHTA and CDR2 is FQGNSA. The CDR3 loop reads CASSSRRPNEKLFF. The CDR3, as DNA: TGTGCCAGCAGCTCAAGGAGGCCCAATGAAAAACTGTTTTTT. Using reference TRBV7-2 and TRBJ1-4 for the parts outside the CDR3, the full variable domain is GAGVSQSPSNKVTEKGKDVELRCDPISGHTALYWYRQSLGQGLEFLIYFQGNSAPDKSGLPSDRFSAERTGGSVSTLTIQRTQQEDSAVYLCASSSRRPNEKLFFGSGTQLSVL.

The gene calls are TRBV12-3 or TRBV12-4 and TRBJ1-3; D unresolved. The V end lost 5 bases, the J end lost 7 bases, and 12 bases lay between the germline ends. The CDR3 loop spans 13 amino acids. The CDR3 protein is CASSTGRVNTIYF. CDR3 nucleotide sequence: TGTGCCAGCAGTACCGGGAGGGTCAACACCATATATTTT.

The V gene is TRBV7-2, the J gene TRBJ2-2; TRBD2 matches 9 bases. Losses at the gene ends were 5 bases for V and 4 bases for J; bases not matched to a gene: 11. Looked up from germline, CDR1 is SGHTA and CDR2 is FQGNSA. The CDR3 is 17 amino acids. The CDR3 here is CASSHPGRGGRTGELFF. For the CDR3, the DNA is TGTGCCAGCAGCCACCCCGGGCGGGGGGGCCGCACCGGGGAGCTGTTTTTT.

The V gene is TRBV6-5, the J gene TRBJ2-7; D possibly corresponds to TRBD1 (5 bases). This CDR3 is 15 amino acids long. V lost 8 bases and J lost 8, with 25 bases in between. Germline CDR1 reads MNHEY; CDR2 reads SVGAGI. For the CDR3, the DNA is TGTGCCAGCGGTAGACAGAGTGAGGCGGTGAGTAAGCAGTACTTC. It is translated as CASGRQSEAVSKQYF.

The chain recombines TRBV5-1 with TRBJ2-6, with 9 bases lining up with TRBD1. This CDR3 comprises 18 residues. Germline V gene data show CDR1 as SGHRS and CDR2 as YFSETQ. With V trimmed by 4 bases and J by 0 bases, 8 bases remained unmatched. DNA for the CDR3: TGCGCCAGCAGCCCGCGGACAGGGGACGACTCTGGGGCCAACGTCCTGACTTTC. It specifies CASSPRTGDDSGANVLTF.

The chain employs TRBV21-1 and TRBJ2-1; TRBD1, the table's D call, was not compared with the DNA. TRBV21-1 represents a pseudogene. This CDR3 contains 20 residues. The CDR3 spells CASSKGDRGSGNSSHNEQFF. In DNA form, the CDR3 reads TGTGCCAGCAGCAAAGGGGACAGGGGTAGCGGTAATTCTTCTCACAATGAGCAGTTCTTC.

The chain carries TRBV24-1 and TRBJ1-6; possibly TRBD1 for D (5 bases). V lost 3 bases, J lost 0 bases, and 17 bases lay in between. CDR3 size: 19 residues. The germline gives CDR1 KGHDR, CDR2 SFDVKD. The CDR3 bases are TGTGCCACCAGTGATGCAGACAGTTATCACAGCTCCTATAATTCACCCCTCCACTTT. Residues: CATSDADSYHSSYNSPLHF.